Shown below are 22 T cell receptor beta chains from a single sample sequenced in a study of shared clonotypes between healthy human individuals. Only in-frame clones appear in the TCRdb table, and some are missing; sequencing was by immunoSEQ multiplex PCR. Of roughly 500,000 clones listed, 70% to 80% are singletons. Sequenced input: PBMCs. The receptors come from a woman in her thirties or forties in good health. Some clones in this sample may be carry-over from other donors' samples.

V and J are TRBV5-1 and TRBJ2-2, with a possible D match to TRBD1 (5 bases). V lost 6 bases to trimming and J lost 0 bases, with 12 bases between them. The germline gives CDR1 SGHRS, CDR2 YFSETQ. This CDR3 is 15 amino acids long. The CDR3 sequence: CASTPQGSNTGELFF. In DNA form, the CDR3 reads TGCGCCAGCACCCCCCAGGGATCGAACACCGGGGAGCTGTTTTTT.

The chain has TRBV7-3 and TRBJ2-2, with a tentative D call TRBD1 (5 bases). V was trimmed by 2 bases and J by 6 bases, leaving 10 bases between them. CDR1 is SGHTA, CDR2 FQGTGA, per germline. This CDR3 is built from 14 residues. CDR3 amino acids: CASSLGASPGELFF. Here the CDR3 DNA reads TGTGCCAGCAGCTTAGGGGCTAGTCCCGGGGAGCTGTTTTTT. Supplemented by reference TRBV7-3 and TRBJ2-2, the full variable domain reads GAGVSQTPSNKVTEKGKYVELRCDPISGHTALYWYRQSLGQGPEFLIYFQGTGAADDSGLPNDRFFAVRPEGSVSTLKIQRTERGDSAVYLCASSLGASPGELFFGEGSRLTVL.

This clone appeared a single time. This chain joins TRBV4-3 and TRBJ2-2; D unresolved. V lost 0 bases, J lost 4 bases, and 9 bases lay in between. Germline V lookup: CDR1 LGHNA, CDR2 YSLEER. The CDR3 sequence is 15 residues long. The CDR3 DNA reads TGCGCCAGCAGCCAAGATCGTGAGATCACCGGGGAGCTGTTTTTT. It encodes CASSQDREITGELFF.

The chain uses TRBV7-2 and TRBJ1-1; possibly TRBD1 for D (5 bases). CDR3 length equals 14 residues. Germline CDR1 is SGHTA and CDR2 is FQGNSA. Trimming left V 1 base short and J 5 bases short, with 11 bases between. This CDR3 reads CASSLVGAVTEAFF. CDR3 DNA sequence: TGTGCCAGCAGCTTAGTAGGGGCTGTTACTGAAGCTTTCTTT.

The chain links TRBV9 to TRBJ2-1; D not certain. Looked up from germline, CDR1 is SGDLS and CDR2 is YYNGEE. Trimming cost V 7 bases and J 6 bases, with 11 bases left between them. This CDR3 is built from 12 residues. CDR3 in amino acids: CASGQLFNEQFF. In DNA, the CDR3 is TGTGCCAGCGGGCAGTTATTCAATGAGCAGTTCTTC.

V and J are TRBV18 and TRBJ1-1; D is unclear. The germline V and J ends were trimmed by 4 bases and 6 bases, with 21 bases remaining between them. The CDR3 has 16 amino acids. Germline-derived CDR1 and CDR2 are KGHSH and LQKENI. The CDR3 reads CASSRTTQSETSEAFF. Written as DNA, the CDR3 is TGTGCCAGCTCACGAACGACCCAGTCGGAAACTTCTGAAGCTTTCTTT.

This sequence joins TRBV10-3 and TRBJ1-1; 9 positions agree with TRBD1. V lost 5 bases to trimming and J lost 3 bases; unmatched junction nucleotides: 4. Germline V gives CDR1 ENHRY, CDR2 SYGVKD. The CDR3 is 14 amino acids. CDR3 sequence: CAISSGQGYTEAFF. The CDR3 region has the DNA TGTGCCATCAGTTCAGGACAGGGGTACACTGAAGCTTTCTTT.

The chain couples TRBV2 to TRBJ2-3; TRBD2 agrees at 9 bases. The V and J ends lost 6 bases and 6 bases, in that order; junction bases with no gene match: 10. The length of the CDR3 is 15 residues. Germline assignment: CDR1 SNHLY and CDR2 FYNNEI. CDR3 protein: CASSLLTSGGDTQYF. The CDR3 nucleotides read TGTGCCAGCAGCCTGCTGACTAGCGGAGGGGATACGCAGTATTTT.

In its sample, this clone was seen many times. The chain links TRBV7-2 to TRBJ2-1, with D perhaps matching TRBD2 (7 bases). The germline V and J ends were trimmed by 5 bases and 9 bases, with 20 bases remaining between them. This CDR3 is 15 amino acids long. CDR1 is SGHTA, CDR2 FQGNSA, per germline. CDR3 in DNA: TGTGCCAGCAGCCCACGCGGGGGCTGGAGCCTTGAGCAGTTCTTC. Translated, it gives CASSPRGGWSLEQFF.

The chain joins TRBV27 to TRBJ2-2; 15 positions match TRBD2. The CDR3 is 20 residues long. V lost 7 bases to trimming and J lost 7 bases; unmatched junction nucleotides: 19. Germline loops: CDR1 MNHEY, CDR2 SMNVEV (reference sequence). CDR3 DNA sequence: TGTGCCAGCATTAAAAGATTGAGGGGACTAGCGGGAGGTGTCGGCGGGGAGCTGTTTTTT. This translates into CASIKRLRGLAGGVGGELFF.

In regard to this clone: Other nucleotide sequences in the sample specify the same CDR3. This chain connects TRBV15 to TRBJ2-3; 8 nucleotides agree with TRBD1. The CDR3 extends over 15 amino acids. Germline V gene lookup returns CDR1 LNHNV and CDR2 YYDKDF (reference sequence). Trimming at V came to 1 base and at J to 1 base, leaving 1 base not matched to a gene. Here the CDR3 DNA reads TGTGCCACCAGCAGAGGGACAGGGCGCACAGATACGCAGTATTTT. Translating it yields CATSRGTGRTDTQYF.

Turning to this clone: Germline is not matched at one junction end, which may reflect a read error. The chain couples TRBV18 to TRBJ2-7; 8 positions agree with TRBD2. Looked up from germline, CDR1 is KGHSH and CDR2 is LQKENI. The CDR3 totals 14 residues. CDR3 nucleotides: TGTGCCAGCTCCCCACGCCGGGAGGGCCACGAGCAGTACTTC. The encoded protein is CASSPRREGHEQYF.

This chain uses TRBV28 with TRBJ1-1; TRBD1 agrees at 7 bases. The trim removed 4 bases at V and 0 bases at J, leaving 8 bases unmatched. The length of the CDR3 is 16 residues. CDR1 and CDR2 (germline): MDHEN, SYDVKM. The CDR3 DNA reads TGTGCCAGCAGTTCCTATAGGACAGGACTGAACACTGAAGCTTTCTTT. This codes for CASSSYRTGLNTEAFF.

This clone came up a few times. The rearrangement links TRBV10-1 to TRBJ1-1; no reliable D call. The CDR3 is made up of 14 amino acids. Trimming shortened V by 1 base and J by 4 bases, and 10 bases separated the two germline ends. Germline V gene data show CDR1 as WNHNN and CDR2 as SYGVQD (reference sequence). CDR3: CASSELAESTEAFF. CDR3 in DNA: TGCGCCAGCAGTGAGTTAGCGGAAAGCACTGAAGCTTTCTTT.

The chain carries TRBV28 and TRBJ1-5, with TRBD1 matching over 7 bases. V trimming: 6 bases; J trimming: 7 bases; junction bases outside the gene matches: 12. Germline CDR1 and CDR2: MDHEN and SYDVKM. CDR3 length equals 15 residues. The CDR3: CASSTLGGGVQPQHF. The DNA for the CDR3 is TGTGCCAGCAGCACCCTAGGGGGCGGGGTACAGCCCCAGCATTTT.

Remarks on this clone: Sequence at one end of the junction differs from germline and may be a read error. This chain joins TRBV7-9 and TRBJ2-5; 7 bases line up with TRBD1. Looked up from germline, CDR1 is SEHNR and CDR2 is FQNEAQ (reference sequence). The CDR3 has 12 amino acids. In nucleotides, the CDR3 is TGTGCCAGCAGCCCACCAGGGGGAGAGGTGGACTTC. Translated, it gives CASSPPGGEVDF.

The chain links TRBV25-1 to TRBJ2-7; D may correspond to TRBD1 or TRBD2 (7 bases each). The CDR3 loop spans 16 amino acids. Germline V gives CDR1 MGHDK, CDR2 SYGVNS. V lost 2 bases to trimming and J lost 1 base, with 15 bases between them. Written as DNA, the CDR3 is TGTGCCAGCAGTGAAGCTGGGAGGGGGCCTTCCTACGAGCAGTACTTC. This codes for CASSEAGRGPSYEQYF.

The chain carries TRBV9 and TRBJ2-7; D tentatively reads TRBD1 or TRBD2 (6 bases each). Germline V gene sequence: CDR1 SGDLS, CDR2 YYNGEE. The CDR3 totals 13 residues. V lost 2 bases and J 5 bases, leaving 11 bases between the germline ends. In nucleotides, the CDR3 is TGTGCCAGCAGCGTGGGGGGCTCGGACGAGCAGTACTTC. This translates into CASSVGGSDEQYF. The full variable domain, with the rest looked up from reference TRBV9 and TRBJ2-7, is DSGVTQTPKHLITATGQRVTLRCSPRSGDLSVYWYQQSLDQGLQFLIQYYNGEERAKGNILERFSAQQFPDLHSELNLSSLELGDSALYFCASSVGGSDEQYFGPGTRLTVT.

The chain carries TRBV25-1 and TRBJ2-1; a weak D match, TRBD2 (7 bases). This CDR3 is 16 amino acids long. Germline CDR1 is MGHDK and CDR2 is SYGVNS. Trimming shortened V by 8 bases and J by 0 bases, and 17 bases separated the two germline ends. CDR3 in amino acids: CASGGADGSSYNEQFF. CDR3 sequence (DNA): TGTGCCAGCGGGGGGGCCGACGGGAGCTCCTACAATGAGCAGTTCTTC.

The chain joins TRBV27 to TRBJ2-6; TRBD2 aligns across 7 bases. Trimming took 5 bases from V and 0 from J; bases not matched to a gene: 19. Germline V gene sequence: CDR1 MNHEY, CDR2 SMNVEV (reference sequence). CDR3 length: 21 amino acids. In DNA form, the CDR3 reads TGTGCCAGCAGTCGCTGGGTGGTGGCGGGAGAAAACCACTCTGGGGCCAACGTCCTGACTTTC. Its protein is CASSRWVVAGENHSGANVLTF.

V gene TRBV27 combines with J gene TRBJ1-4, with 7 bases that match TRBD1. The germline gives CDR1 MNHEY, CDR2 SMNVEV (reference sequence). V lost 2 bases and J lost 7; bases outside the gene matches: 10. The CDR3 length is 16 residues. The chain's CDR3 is CASSLRGPRGSEKLFF. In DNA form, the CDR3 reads TGTGCCAGCAGTTTAAGGGGGCCCCGGGGCAGTGAAAAACTGTTTTTT.

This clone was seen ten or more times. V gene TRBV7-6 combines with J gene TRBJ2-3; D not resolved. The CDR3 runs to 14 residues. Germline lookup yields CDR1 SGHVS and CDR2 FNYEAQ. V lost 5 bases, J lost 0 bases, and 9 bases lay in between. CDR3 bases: TGTGCCAGCAGCCCAGGTACTAGCACAGATACGCAGTATTTT. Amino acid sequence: CASSPGTSTDTQYF.